This T cell receptor (beta chain) was captured in a study of OX40 agonist ivuxolimab in advanced cancers. The CDR3 is 10 residues long. Germline-derived CDR1 and CDR2 are SQVTM and ANQGSEA. Trimming cost V 7 bases and J 0 bases, with 3 bases left between them. Study-wide points: Expanded clones tended on average to be more numerous among CD8+ T cells than CD4+. At doses 0.1 to 3.0 mg/kg, CD4+ and CD8+ clones expanded.

This clone was recorded a few times. The antigen is not known. Sequencing was performed with immunoSEQ multiplex PCR; in TCRdb, only in-frame clones are kept and a portion is missing. The repertoire holds around 40,000 clones, with around 89% as singletons. The receptor's source is an adult with an advanced solid tumor such as melanoma, head and neck, liver or kidney cancer. The sequencing here drew on CD4+ or CD8+ T cells sorted from blood, taken in a trial of the OX40 agonist ivuxolimab. The J gene is TRBJ1-1, the V gene TRBV29-1; no reliable D call. Here the CDR3 DNA reads TGCAGCGCTGTGAACACTGAAGCTTTCTTT. It translates to CSAVNTEAFF.